This TCR beta chain was documented in a study of human T cells and chemical hapten exposure. Study in general: An approximately 2 cm by approximately 2 cm inner upper arm patch received 2% DPC for sensitization. Study results and limitations: Healthy individuals' immune responses may differ from those of donors, who had alopecia. A positive correlation with patch test score was shown by PT1 expanded TCR counts.

V gave up 6 bases and J gave up 2 bases; unmatched junction bases: 6. Germline V lookup: CDR1 MNHEY, CDR2 SVGEGT. The CDR3 is 15 residues long. Specified time point: patch test 2, 6 weeks after DPC sensitization. This sample's treatment: therapeutic diphenylcyclopropenone sensitization with weekly scalp DPC. As to this clonotype: Its target is not known.

TCRdb reprocessed the RACE reads via MiXCR and lists one record per CDR3 protein. The sample records about 110,000 distinct CDR3 sequences, 9.2% being singletons. The sequence came from a woman between 40 and 50 years old with alopecia areata. Some clones in this sample may be carry-over from other donors' samples. The chain links TRBV6-2 or TRBV6-3 to TRBJ2-7, with 11 bases aligning to TRBD1. This specimen was whole blood, taken in connection with sensitization to the hapten diphenylcyclopropenone (DPC). The chain's CDR3 is CASRSGQGVAYEQYF. DNA for the CDR3: TGTGCCAGCAGATCGGGACAGGGGGTCGCCTACGAGCAGTACTTC.